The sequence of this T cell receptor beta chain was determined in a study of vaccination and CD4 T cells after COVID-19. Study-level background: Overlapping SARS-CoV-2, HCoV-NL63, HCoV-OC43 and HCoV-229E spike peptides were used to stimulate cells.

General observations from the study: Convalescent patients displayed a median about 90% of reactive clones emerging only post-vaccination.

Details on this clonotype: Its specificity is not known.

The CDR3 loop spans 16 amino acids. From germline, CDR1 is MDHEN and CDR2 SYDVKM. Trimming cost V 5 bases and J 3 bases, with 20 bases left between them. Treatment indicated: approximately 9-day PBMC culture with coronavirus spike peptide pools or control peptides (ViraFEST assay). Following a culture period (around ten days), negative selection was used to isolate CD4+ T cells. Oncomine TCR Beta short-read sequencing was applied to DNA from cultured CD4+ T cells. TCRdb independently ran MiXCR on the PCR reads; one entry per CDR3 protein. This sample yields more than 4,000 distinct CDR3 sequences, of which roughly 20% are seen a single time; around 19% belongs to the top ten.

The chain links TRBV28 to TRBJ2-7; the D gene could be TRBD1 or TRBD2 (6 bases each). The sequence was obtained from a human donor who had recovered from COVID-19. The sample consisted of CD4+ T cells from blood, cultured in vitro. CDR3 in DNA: TGTGCCAGCAGTAACTGGGGGGCAGGGGACGGCTACGAGCAGTACTTC. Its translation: CASSNWGAGDGYEQYF.